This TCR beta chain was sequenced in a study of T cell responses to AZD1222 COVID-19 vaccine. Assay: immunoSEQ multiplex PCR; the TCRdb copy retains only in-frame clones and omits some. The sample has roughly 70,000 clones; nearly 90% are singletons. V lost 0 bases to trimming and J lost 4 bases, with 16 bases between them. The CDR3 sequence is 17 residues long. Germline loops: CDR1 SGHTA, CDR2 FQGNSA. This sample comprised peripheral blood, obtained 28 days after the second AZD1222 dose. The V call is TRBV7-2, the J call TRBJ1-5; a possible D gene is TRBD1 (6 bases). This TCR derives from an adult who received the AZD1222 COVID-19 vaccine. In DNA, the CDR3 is TGTGCCAGCAGCTTAGCGGGTCGGGGGCTCGGGAATCAGCCCCAGCATTTT. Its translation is CASSLAGRGLGNQPQHF. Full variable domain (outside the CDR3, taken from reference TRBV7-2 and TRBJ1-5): GAGVSQSPSNKVTEKGKDVELRCDPISGHTALYWYRQSLGQGLEFLIYFQGNSAPDKSGLPSDRFSAERTGGSVSTLTIQRTQQEDSAVYLCASSLAGRGLGNQPQHFGDGTRLSIL.